The TCR beta chain under discussion was sequenced for a study of cytomegalovirus exposure and HLA in healthy donors. Study overall: The same platform was used for the roughly 110 validation repertoires as for the roughly 670 first-cohort repertoires, as reported in a later analysis. Study results and caveats: Cytomegalovirus association was listed for 164 TCR beta chains. Most TCR sequences showed up rarely, but some public TCRs showed up in many donors. The classifier was said to identify cytomegalovirus status with high specificity and sensitivity.

Trimming cost V 4 bases and J 0 bases; bases outside gene matches: 10. Germline V gene lookup returns CDR1 SGHRS and CDR2 YFSETQ. The CDR3 extends over 16 amino acids. Comments on this clone: As yet, its antigen is unknown.

The repertoire was sequenced with immunoSEQ multiplex PCR; TCRdb's copy has only in-frame clones and lacks some. Of tens of thousands of clones listed, roughly 88% were seen once; the top ten hold about 6.7%. This TCR was sampled from a woman in her 30s in good health and CMV-seronegative. Source material: PBMCs. The J gene is TRBJ2-7, the V gene TRBV5-1; the match to TRBD2 covers 7 bases. The CDR3 loop is CASSALGGGSSYEQYF. The CDR3 DNA reads TGCGCCAGCAGCGCCCTAGGAGGCGGGAGCTCCTACGAGCAGTACTTC.